These 18 T cell receptor beta chains were sequenced from one sample in a study of T cell repertoires in MIS-A myocarditis. Libraries were prepared by immunoSEQ multiplex PCR; TCRdb keeps only in-frame clonotypes and omits some of them. The data hold roughly 10,000 clones, with more than 85% observed a single time. Specimen: thoracic lymph node tissue obtained at autopsy. The source of these receptors is a man in his late teens or twenties with fulminant myocarditis from multisystem inflammatory syndrome in adults (MIS-A) after COVID-19.

This clone was observed once. This chain links TRBV7-9 with TRBJ2-7, with no clear D. The CDR3 sequence is 16 residues long. In germline, CDR1 is SEHNR, CDR2 FQNEAQ (reference sequence). V was cut by 0 bases and J by 3 bases, with 15 bases left in between. Here the CDR3 reads CASSLATGETFYEQYF. CDR3 in DNA: TGTGCCAGCAGCTTAGCAACCGGAGAGACTTTCTACGAGCAGTACTTC.

The V and J genes are TRBV7-9 and TRBJ2-7; TRBD1 might be the D (5 bases). This CDR3 region has 14 residues. V lost 8 bases, J lost 2 bases, and 16 bases lay in between. Germline V CDR1 and CDR2: SEHNR, FQNEAQ (reference sequence). CDR3 residues: CASSDTQGPYEQYF. The CDR3 nucleotides are TGTGCCAGCTCGGACACACAAGGCCCCTACGAGCAGTACTTC.

The chain uses TRBV11-2 and TRBJ2-5, with D possibly TRBD1 on 6 matching bases. Trimming took 5 bases from V and 8 from J, leaving 18 bases between them. CDR3 length: 14 residues. Germline CDR1 reads SGHAT; CDR2 reads FQNNGV. The CDR3 DNA sequence: TGTGCCAGCAGCCCCCGGACAGACAAGAGAACCCAGTACTTC. Translating it yields CASSPRTDKRTQYF.

This chain connects TRBV6-1 to TRBJ1-5, with D uncertain. The V gene lost 3 bases and the J gene lost 6 bases, with 21 bases spanning the gap. The CDR3 is made up of 17 amino acids. Germline V gene lookup returns CDR1 MNHNS and CDR2 SASEGT. The CDR3 spells CASSDSIPAGRGQPQHF. CDR3 DNA sequence: TGTGCCAGCAGTGATTCAATTCCAGCGGGTCGGGGTCAGCCCCAGCATTTT.

This chain connects TRBV9 to TRBJ2-1, with unresolved D. The CDR3 spans 13 residues. The germline V and J ends were trimmed by 0 bases and 8 bases, with 9 bases remaining between them. Per germline, CDR1 SGDLS and CDR2 YYNGEE. CDR3 region: CASSVDWADEQFF. CDR3 in DNA: TGTGCCAGCAGCGTAGACTGGGCAGATGAGCAGTTCTTC.

This chain connects TRBV3-1 (or the pseudogene TRBV3-2) to TRBJ1-1; a possible D gene is TRBD1 (5 bases). The V gene's germline CDR1 is LGHDT and CDR2 YNNKEL (reference sequence). The CDR3 spans 12 residues. V was clipped by 5 bases and J by 7 bases, with 11 bases between them. CDR3 coding DNA: TGTGCCAGCAGCTACGGGGACTTTGAAGCTTTCTTT. Amino acid sequence: CASSYGDFEAFF.

V gene TRBV29-1 combines with J gene TRBJ1-2, with D possibly being TRBD1 (5 bases). The CDR3 runs 12 residues. V gave up 3 bases and J gave up 2 bases, with 7 bases separating them. The germline CDR1 and CDR2 sequences are SQVTM and ANQGSEA. CDR3 sequence: CSVEEGNYGYTF. The CDR3 nucleotides are TGCAGCGTTGAGGAGGGGAACTATGGCTACACCTTC. Combining the CDR3 with reference TRBV29-1 and TRBJ1-2 gives the whole variable domain SAVISQKPSRDICQRGTSLTIQCQVDSQVTMMFWYRQQPGQSLTLIATANQGSEATYESGFVIDKFPISRPNLTFSTLTVSNMSPEDSSIYLCSVEEGNYGYTFGSGTRLTVV.

The chain carries TRBV11-2 and TRBJ2-1; a weak D match, TRBD2 (6 bases). Looked up from germline, CDR1 is SGHAT and CDR2 is FQNNGV. Trimming left V 0 bases short and J 4 bases short, with 10 bases between. The CDR3 length is 15 residues. The chain's CDR3 is CASSLDTGSYNEQFF. The CDR3 DNA reads as TGTGCCAGCAGCTTAGATACCGGGAGTTACAATGAGCAGTTCTTC. Based on the CDR3 plus reference TRBV11-2 and TRBJ2-1, the full variable domain is EAGVAQSPRYKIIEKRQSVAFWCNPISGHATLYWYQQILGQGPKLLIQFQNNGVVDDSQLPKDRFSAERLKGVDSTLKIQPAKLEDSAVYLCASSLDTGSYNEQFFGPGTRLTVL.

The chain is built from TRBV5-4 and TRBJ2-1; 11 bases line up with TRBD2. CDR1 SGHNT and CDR2 YYREEE come from the germline V gene (reference sequence). V trimming: 0 bases; J trimming: 5 bases; junction bases outside the gene matches: 10. The CDR3 has 18 residues. The DNA for the CDR3 is TGTGCCAGCAGCTTGGAACTAGCGGGAGTAGGAGGCGACAATGAGCAGTTCTTC. Amino acid sequence: CASSLELAGVGGDNEQFF.

V usage is TRBV27 and J usage is TRBJ1-2, with 10 bases aligning to TRBD1. Looked up from germline, CDR1 is MNHEY and CDR2 is SMNVEV (reference sequence). The CDR3 has 16 residues. The ends lost 6 bases at V and 1 base at J; junction bases unmatched: 8. The CDR3 reads CASSSRQGASNYGYTF. The CDR3 DNA reads TGTGCCAGCAGCTCACGACAGGGGGCAAGTAACTATGGCTACACCTTC.

The chain combines TRBV11-2 with TRBJ2-5, with TRBD1 matching over 11 bases. Trimming took 5 bases from V and 9 from J; bases not matched to a gene: 11. Germline V gene data show CDR1 as SGHAT and CDR2 as FQNNGV. There are 15 residues in the CDR3. The CDR3 DNA sequence: TGTGCCAGCAGCCCGGGACAGGGGGTGACAGGGCCCCAGTACTTC. Translation gives CASSPGQGVTGPQYF. Full variable domain (remainder filled in from reference TRBV11-2 and TRBJ2-5): EAGVAQSPRYKIIEKRQSVAFWCNPISGHATLYWYQQILGQGPKLLIQFQNNGVVDDSQLPKDRFSAERLKGVDSTLKIQPAKLEDSAVYLCASSPGQGVTGPQYFGPGTRLLVL.

The table lists this clone with a count of one. V gene TRBV27 combines with J gene TRBJ1-1; unclear D gene. The CDR3 sequence is 16 residues long. The V gene's germline CDR1 is MNHEY and CDR2 SMNVEV (reference sequence). With 6 bases removed from V and 0 bases from J, the gap between germline ends came to 17 bases. In DNA form, the CDR3 reads TGTGCCAGCAGAGCGCCATCCGTACAGCTGAACACTGAAGCTTTCTTT. Translated: CASRAPSVQLNTEAFF.

The rearrangement links TRBV28 to TRBJ1-2; D possibly corresponds to TRBD1 (6 bases). The germline gives CDR1 MDHEN, CDR2 SYDVKM. CDR3 size: 12 residues. The germline V and J ends were trimmed by 7 bases and 4 bases, with 10 bases remaining between them. DNA of the CDR3: TGTGCCAGCAATCAGGGGACCTATGGCTACACCTTC. Protein: CASNQGTYGYTF.

The V and J genes are TRBV15 and TRBJ1-5, with TRBD1 matching over 7 bases. Germline loops: CDR1 LNHNV, CDR2 YYDKDF (reference sequence). Losses at the gene ends were 0 bases for V and 4 bases for J; bases not matched to a gene: 6. The CDR3 loop spans 16 amino acids. The CDR3 coding sequence is TGTGCCACCAGCAGAGATAGGGGGCCGCATAATCAGCCCCAGCATTTT. Protein sequence: CATSRDRGPHNQPQHF.

The rearrangement links TRBV9 to TRBJ2-1, with D perhaps TRBD1 (6 bases). CDR1 is SGDLS, CDR2 YYNGEE, per germline. Trimming took off 4 bases at V and 3 bases at J, with 26 bases between the two ends. The CDR3 extends over 19 amino acids. The CDR3 is CASSIRDTDRPNYYNEQFF. The DNA for the CDR3 is TGTGCCAGCAGCATCCGAGATACCGACAGGCCGAACTACTACAATGAGCAGTTCTTC. The full variable domain, completed using reference TRBV9 and TRBJ2-1, is DSGVTQTPKHLITATGQRVTLRCSPRSGDLSVYWYQQSLDQGLQFLIQYYNGEERAKGNILERFSAQQFPDLHSELNLSSLELGDSALYFCASSIRDTDRPNYYNEQFFGPGTRLTVL.

The V and J genes are TRBV24-1 and TRBJ2-5, with TRBD1 identical over 11 bases. The CDR3 runs 15 residues. Trimming at V came to 4 bases and at J to 5 bases, leaving 5 bases not matched to a gene. Germline V gives CDR1 KGHDR, CDR2 SFDVKD. CDR3 residues: CATSELGQGVETQYF. In DNA, the CDR3 is TGTGCCACCAGTGAACTGGGACAGGGGGTTGAGACCCAGTACTTC.

The chain links TRBV6-6 to TRBJ1-1; tentative D call: TRBD1 (5 bases). Germline CDR1 and CDR2: MNHNY and SVGAGI (reference sequence). This CDR3 contains 13 residues. The V end lost 9 bases, the J end lost 0 bases, and 11 bases lay between the germline ends. The CDR3 DNA is TGTGCCAGTCCCCCGACAGTGAACACTGAAGCTTTCTTT. This translates into CASPPTVNTEAFF.

The rearrangement joins TRBV2 to TRBJ2-7; TRBD2 aligns across 12 bases. The germline CDR1 and CDR2 sequences are SNHLY and FYNNEI. The CDR3 extends over 15 amino acids. Unmatched junction bases numbered 4, after V lost 3 bases and J lost 4 bases. For the CDR3, the DNA is TGTGCCAGCAGTGACAGGACTAGCGGGATTTACGAGCAGTACTTC. This encodes CASSDRTSGIYEQYF.